This TCR beta chain was obtained from a study of blood T cells in healthy people across ages (dated by TCRdb to between 2014 and 2017). Background for the entire study: In model experiments, roughly one uniquely barcoded TCR beta cDNA molecule per two T cells was captured by template switching. The study measured age-related changes in TCR beta repertoire diversity using deep sequencing normalized with unique cDNA molecular identifiers. The donors were divided into four age groups: young (average approximately 17 years), middle-aged (about 39), aged (about 62) and long-lived (82). Two additional independent replicas of 1 million unique cDNA reads from the same blood draw were analyzed for two donors (one aged 18 to 29 and one aged 80 or older). Here is what the overall study found, with its caveats: Compared with the aged group, more naive CD4+ T cells, fewer expanded clones and increased TCR diversity were shown by the long-lived group, suggesting age selection. Observed TCR beta diversity per million T cells fell roughly linearly with age, and a significant reduction was already apparent by age around 40. A strong correlation was found between observed TCR beta diversity and the percentage of naive T cells measured by flow cytometry. Conclusive comparison of naive and antigen-experienced compartments was prevented by the profiling of bulk unsorted PBMCs. Donor CMV infection status was unknown, potentially confounding age-related changes in expanded clonotypes. Total diversity estimates from one million sequenced T cells were considered lower bounds and underestimates.

Receptors were amplified or captured by 5' RACE. Reads for this sample came from an Illumina HiSeq 2500. A second about 7 to 12 cycle PCR used a sample-barcoded 5' primer and a J-beta primer mix. A template-switch 5' adaptor carrying 12 random nucleotides introduced a unique molecular identifier onto each TCR beta cDNA molecule. Each sample yielded at least 2.5 million CDR3-containing paired-end reads. All of the RNA was converted into first-strand cDNA using the Mint cDNA synthesis kit, with a TRBC-specific oligonucleotide serving as the primer. Following uracil-DNA glycosylase treatment, all cDNA underwent a first 18-cycle PCR with the universal primers M1SS and BC2_uni_R. Regarding the original processing steps: For normalization, 1 million high-quality reads, each with a distinct molecular identifier, were randomly selected from each sample. Reads with shared molecular identifiers were discarded instead of being binned into consensus sequences. MiTCR, run with a Q25 quality threshold and the strictest error-elimination algorithm, handled CDR3 identification, clonotype clustering and error correction. A nonparametric unseen species model with Euler transformation was used to estimate lower-bound total TCR beta diversity. TCRdb reprocessing: public reads trimmed at Q25 with fastp, clones called with MiXCR, in-frame beta chains kept. One record per CDR3 amino acid sequence lists the most common genes and DNA. TCRdb's processing, not the authors' own work, is the source of the V and J calls. The sample table records 750,000 to 850,000 distinct CDR3 sequences; 25% of these occur just once. Clones ranked in the top ten supply under 4.5% of the sample.

Regarding this clonotype: The specificity of this receptor is unknown. Base qualities were left out, and no much larger clone turns up one base away.

Based on the germline V gene, the CDR1 and CDR2 sequences are SGHTA and FQGTGA. The CDR3 starts with the cysteine, ends with the phenylalanine, and has 16 residues. CDR3 DNA only is kept here, 48 bases in frame from base 1. V ends up 5 bases short and J 9 bases short, with an unmatched junction base count of 13. Systemically healthy Caucasian individuals from Russia, some 36 in total and aged about 6 to 100 years, were included as donors. Around 9.8 milliliters of peripheral blood were collected from each donor into EDTA-treated Vacutainer tubes. Ficoll-Paque density-gradient centrifugation was used to isolate PBMCs, with at least 6.5 million per sample. Total RNA was extracted from PBMCs with Trizol reagent, with at least 6 micrograms obtained per sample. Naive CD45RAhigh/CD27high T cell percentages were measured by flow cytometry on a PBMC aliquot from every donor. The data were also submitted as part of a second study, on T cells of mothers and their children. From the second report: Nine systemically healthy Caucasian individuals, comprising three mothers and their six children, were included as donors. cDNA synthesis consumed the entire amount of extracted RNA, loaded at approximately 1.6 ug RNA in each 15 ul reaction. In the second PCR, the M1S primer introduced both the sample barcodes and 2-4 random nucleotides. More than 9 million TCR beta CDR3 reads were obtained from each mother, and millions of reads were obtained from each child. Thymic selection shapes the output of TCR recombination in a similar way in related and unrelated pairs, and inherited differences have a minor effect. Normalized repertoire overlap was always slightly but never significantly higher in related than unrelated mother-child pairs. Persistent microchimeric T cell clones were not detected, at a sensitivity of about 100 clones per million clonotypes. Deep NGS was used in the study to compare the TCR beta repertoires of mothers and children and to look for features that separate related mother-child pairs from unrelated individuals. Mothers averaged 40 +/- 4 years of age and children averaged around 10 +/- 4 years. After adapter ligation with NEBNext reagents, the libraries were sequenced on Illumina HiSeq 2000 with 100+100 nt paired-end reads. To avoid cross-contamination, the mother libraries and the child libraries were prepared a month apart and sequenced in separate runs. For each donor, somewhere between roughly 450,000 and 2,000,000 distinct TCR beta clonotypes were identified. Naive TCR beta clonotypes were estimated from low-frequency clonotypes matched to each donor's FACS-determined naive share, without sorting.

The source of this sequence is a boy between 10 and 17 years old in good health. The sequencing input was blood. The chain joins TRBV7-3 to TRBJ2-1; 10 nucleotides in the junction match TRBD2. The DNA sequence is given as TGTGCCAGCAGCAGCATCGCCGGGACTAGCGTCGCTGAGCAGTTCTTC. Its product reads: CASSSIAGTSVAEQFF.